This entry lists 5 T cell receptor beta chains sequenced from one sample in a study of cytomegalovirus exposure and HLA in healthy donors. The study ran its PCR with 60 Vbeta and 13 Jbeta primers. The table came from immunoSEQ multiplex PCR; TCRdb's copy has only in-frame clones and leaves some out. The sample lists about 200,000 clones; about 78% were seen once. The source material was PBMCs. These receptor sequences come from a woman aged 25-40 years in good health and CMV-seronegative.

The chain recombines TRBV4-1 with TRBJ1-1; D is unclear. The V gene's germline CDR1 is MGHRA and CDR2 YSYEKL. Deletions cut 0 bases from V and 2 bases from J, with 7 bases between. This CDR3 comprises 14 residues. CDR3 sequence: CASSQDRSNTEAFF. CDR3 DNA sequence: TGCGCCAGCAGCCAAGATCGGTCCAACACTGAAGCTTTCTTT.

The chain couples TRBV2 to TRBJ1-2, with TRBD1 as a possible D gene (6 bases). The CDR3 consists of 16 residues. V lost 7 bases and J 2 bases, leaving 20 bases between the germline ends. The germline V gene encodes CDR1 SNHLY and CDR2 FYNNEI. The CDR3 DNA reads as TGTGCCAGCATCGATGGGGGCAGGTCCACCAACTATGGCTACACCTTC. This encodes CASIDGGRSTNYGYTF.

In this sample, this clone turned up a few times. The gene calls are TRBV18 and TRBJ2-1, with 8 nucleotides matching TRBD2. The germline gives CDR1 KGHSH, CDR2 LQKENI. The CDR3 runs to 17 residues. Trimming at V came to 0 bases and at J to 9 bases, leaving 13 bases not matched to a gene. The CDR3 is CASSPPVTGGIETEQFF. CDR3 nucleotide sequence: TGTGCCAGCTCACCACCGGTAACGGGAGGGATTGAGACTGAGCAGTTCTTC.

J is TRBJ1-1 and V is TRBV6-4, with no clear D. With 8 bases removed from V and 1 base from J, the gap between germline ends came to 14 bases. Germline V gene data show CDR1 as MRHNA and CDR2 as SNTAGT. This CDR3 has 14 residues. In DNA form, the CDR3 reads TGTGCCAGCGCGCCCTCTCCGGGGAACACTGAAGCTTTCTTT. This encodes CASAPSPGNTEAFF.

J is TRBJ2-1 and V is TRBV11-2, with D perhaps TRBD1 (6 bases). Per the germline V gene, CDR1 is SGHAT and CDR2 is FQNNGV. Trimming took off 4 bases at V and 9 bases at J, with 16 bases between the two ends. The CDR3 runs 14 residues. The CDR3 is CASSSTTRGGEQFF. CDR3 nucleotide sequence: TGTGCCAGCAGCTCCACTACTAGAGGGGGTGAGCAGTTCTTC.